This T cell receptor beta chain originates from a study of beta chain features in type 1 diabetes. Study as a whole: The number of sorted cells examined across all samples was 107,917,701. The study, taken as a whole, reports: Moderately but significantly shorter TCRB CDR3s were found in Type 1 diabetes patients in all four CD4+ subsets.

This clone showed up just a few times. Its antigen is still unknown. Other DNA sequences from this sample encode an identical CDR3 as well. Sort purity for all populations was recorded as exceeding 98%. This CDR3 comprises 10 residues. Per the germline V gene, CDR1 is SQVTM and CDR2 is ANQGSEA. The germline V and J ends were trimmed by 7 bases and 4 bases, with 5 bases remaining between them. Expressed TCRB transcripts got sequenced, as all isolated RNA was reverse transcribed. Profiled with immunoSEQ multiplex PCR; TCRdb holds only in-frame clones, not every one. The table includes about half a million clones, roughly 30% detected once.

The rearrangement links TRBV29-1 to TRBJ2-1; D is unclear. Specimen: naive CD4+ T cells from blood. The TCR was taken from a man aged 18 to 30 in good health. For the CDR3, the DNA is TGCAGCGGAAGGTACAATGAGCAGTTCTTC. As protein: CSGRYNEQFF.